This T cell receptor beta chain is from a study of identical twins. The V end lost 0 bases, the J end lost 2 bases, and 12 bases lay between the germline ends. Germline V gene data show CDR1 as KGHSH and CDR2 as LQKENI. The CDR3 has 16 amino acids. TCRdb used MiXCR to reprocess the 5' RACE reads, holding one entry per CDR3 protein. This table has approximately 230,000 distinct CDR3 sequences, 5.5% to 7.5% appearing once. The sample was also reused in another study, on T cells expressing NK-cell markers. From that paper: Topping the CD3+CD56-NKG2C+ fraction as well were these clonotypes, in several donors.

Material for sequencing was CD8+ T cells sorted from blood. J is TRBJ2-3 and V is TRBV18; D ambiguous. This clonotype was obtained from a woman aged 18-29 years in good health. As DNA, the CDR3 is TGTGCCAGCTCACCACCGGCCGCGAAAACCACAGATACGCAGTATTTT. Amino acid sequence: CASSPPAAKTTDTQYF.